Shown below are 18 T cell receptor beta chains from a single sample sequenced in a study of shared clonotypes between healthy human individuals (TCRdb year 2020). The library came from the immunoSEQ multiplex PCR assay. TCRdb obtained this table from immuneACCESS and retained in-frame rearrangements with V and J assigned. These tables miss some clones; where compared with another copy, unresolved V genes account for less than half of the shortfall, and the remainder is unexplained. Here the sample has 2 million or so clones; 85% to 95% occur a single time. The ten largest clones capture 0.1% to 0.15% of the sample. The sequenced sample was naive CD4+ T cells sorted from blood. The sample's cell subset or site label is to be understood as: CD45RA+ positively selected. These receptors were obtained from a man aged 18 to 29 in good health.

This chain joins TRBV10-1 and TRBJ2-1, with D tentatively TRBD1 (6 bases). The V gene's germline CDR1 is WNHNN and CDR2 SYGVQD (reference sequence). Trimming stripped 4 bases from V and 8 bases from J, with 9 bases between. The CDR3 spans 12 residues. CDR3 DNA sequence: TGCGCCAGCAGTGCCAGGGGTGATGAGCAGTTCTTC. Protein sequence: CASSARGDEQFF.

The chain carries TRBV5-1 and TRBJ2-2; D is unclear. Germline CDR1 and CDR2: SGHRS and YFSETQ. Trimming pared 0 bases from V and 6 bases from J, leaving 18 bases between. The CDR3 spans 17 residues. CDR3 DNA sequence: TGCGCCAGCAGCTTGGCAGTGCTGGGAAAAGGGTCCGGGGAGCTGTTTTTT. Translated, it gives CASSLAVLGKGSGELFF.

The count of this clone is one. The chain joins TRBV30 to TRBJ1-2; D is possibly TRBD1 (5 bases). Trimming removed 8 bases at V and 2 bases at J, with 12 bases between. The germline V gene encodes CDR1 GTSNPN and CDR2 SVGIG (reference sequence). The CDR3 has 12 amino acids. CDR3 coding DNA: TGTGCCCGGGGGGAGGGGAACTATGGCTACACCTTC. Its protein is CARGEGNYGYTF.

This rearrangement joins TRBV7-9 to TRBJ2-3, with D possibly being TRBD1 (5 bases). Trimming cost V 5 bases and J 3 bases, with 15 bases left between them. The germline V gene encodes CDR1 SEHNR and CDR2 FQNEAQ (reference sequence). CDR3 length equals 15 residues. CDR3 bases: TGTGCCAGCAGCATCAGGGTTTTTAATACAGATACGCAGTATTTT. Protein product: CASSIRVFNTDTQYF. Using reference TRBV7-9 and TRBJ2-3 for the parts outside the CDR3, the full variable domain is DTGVSQNPRHKITKRGQNVTFRCDPISEHNRLYWYRQTLGQGPEFLTYFQNEAQLEKSRLLSDRFSAERPKGSFSTLEIQRTEQGDSAMYLCASSIRVFNTDTQYFGPGTRLTVL.

The chain carries TRBV30 and TRBJ1-3; perhaps TRBD1 as D (6 bases). The CDR3 is 12 amino acids. Trimming took off 3 bases at V and 4 bases at J, with 7 bases between the two ends. Germline CDR1 reads GTSNPN; CDR2 reads SVGIG (reference sequence). CDR3 DNA sequence: TGTGCCTGGAGAGGACAGGGAAACACCATATATTTT. Its translation is CAWRGQGNTIYF.

V usage is TRBV5-1 and J usage is TRBJ1-1; 10 bases align to TRBD1. V lost 4 bases and J lost 2; bases outside the gene matches: 5. Per the germline V gene, CDR1 is SGHRS and CDR2 is YFSETQ. This CDR3 has 15 amino acids. The chain's CDR3 is CASSIDRGLNTEAFF. The CDR3 nucleotides are TGCGCCAGCAGCATAGACAGGGGGCTCAACACTGAAGCTTTCTTT.

The chain employs TRBV6-5 and TRBJ2-2; tentative D call: TRBD1 (5 bases). Germline V gene sequence: CDR1 MNHEY, CDR2 SVGAGI. The CDR3 is 12 residues long. Trimming took 11 bases from V and 5 from J, leaving 12 bases between them. The CDR3 DNA reads as TGTGCCGCTCAGGGAAGTACCGGGGAGCTGTTTTTT. Residues: CAAQGSTGELFF.

The chain uses TRBV4-2 and TRBJ2-3; 8 bases match TRBD2. Unmatched junction bases numbered 10, after V lost 4 bases and J lost 4 bases. The CDR3 is 16 amino acids. In germline, CDR1 is LGHNA, CDR2 YNFKEQ. The CDR3 bases are TGTGCCAGCAGCCTTTCTGCGGGGGGTTTGCCAGATACGCAGTATTTT. This sequence encodes CASSLSAGGLPDTQYF.

This clone occurred once. This chain joins TRBV10-3 and TRBJ2-1; 11 bases are shared with TRBD2. The germline V gene has CDR1 ENHRY and CDR2 SYGVKD. The CDR3 loop spans 15 amino acids. The ends lost 6 bases at V and 6 bases at J; junction bases unmatched: 7. The CDR3 sequence: CAIRSLAGEVNEQFF. For the CDR3, the DNA is TGTGCCATCAGATCACTAGCGGGAGAGGTCAATGAGCAGTTCTTC.

The chain couples TRBV7-3 to TRBJ2-3; D remains unclear. CDR3 length: 15 amino acids. Germline V CDR1 and CDR2: SGHTA, FQGTGA. Deletions cut 0 bases from V and 7 bases from J, with 14 bases between. This chain's CDR3 is CASSLTYSPGYTQYF. DNA of the CDR3: TGTGCCAGCAGCTTAACGTACAGTCCAGGATATACGCAGTATTTT.

The V gene is TRBV9, the J gene TRBJ2-2; D gene ambiguous. Germline CDR1 reads SGDLS; CDR2 reads YYNGEE. V gave up 4 bases and J gave up 0 bases, with 13 bases separating them. The length of the CDR3 is 16 residues. CDR3 bases: TGTGCCAGCAGCCCTACCAGTAGGGCGAACACCGGGGAGCTGTTTTTT. This codes for CASSPTSRANTGELFF.

This rearrangement joins TRBV7-2 to TRBJ2-7; D might be TRBD1 (5 bases). There are 15 residues in the CDR3. Trimming shortened V by 5 bases and J by 1 base, and 15 bases separated the two germline ends. Germline V CDR1 and CDR2: SGHTA, FQGNSA. This chain's CDR3 is CASSRAGMNSYEQYF. CDR3 in DNA: TGTGCCAGCAGCCGCGCAGGGATGAATTCCTACGAGCAGTACTTC. Together with reference TRBV7-2 and TRBJ2-7, the CDR3 gives the full variable domain: GAGVSQSPSNKVTEKGKDVELRCDPISGHTALYWYRQSLGQGLEFLIYFQGNSAPDKSGLPSDRFSAERTGGSVSTLTIQRTQQEDSAVYLCASSRAGMNSYEQYFGPGTRLTVT.

This chain joins TRBV6-1 and TRBJ2-7; 9 nucleotides agree with TRBD2. CDR3 length equals 15 residues. CDR1 MNHNS and CDR2 SASEGT come from the germline V gene. Trimming cost V 5 bases and J 3 bases; bases outside gene matches: 8. CDR3 region: CASSSLAGAFYEQYF. The CDR3 bases are TGTGCCAGCAGTTCATTAGCGGGGGCATTCTACGAGCAGTACTTC.

This clone appeared once. The gene calls are TRBV25-1 and TRBJ1-5; TRBD1 matches 7 bases. The V gene end was trimmed by 8 bases and the J gene end by 3 bases; junction bases not matched to a gene: 4. This CDR3 has 13 amino acids. Germline V gives CDR1 MGHDK, CDR2 SYGVNS. This CDR3 is CASGDRDNQPQHF. In DNA, the CDR3 is TGTGCCAGCGGCGACAGGGACAATCAGCCCCAGCATTTT.

Notes on this clone: The sample has other DNA sequences that encode this CDR3 too. This rearrangement joins TRBV27 to TRBJ1-2; D remains ambiguous. The V end was cut by 5 bases, the J end by 0 bases, with 7 bases between. Germline CDR1 is MNHEY and CDR2 is SMNVEV (reference sequence). This CDR3 region has 13 residues. The CDR3 bases are TGTGCCAGCAGTCGGACCGCTAACTATGGCTACACCTTC. Translating it yields CASSRTANYGYTF.

V usage is TRBV6-5 and J usage is TRBJ2-3; D might be TRBD1 or TRBD2, each matching 5 bases. Trimming left V 2 bases short and J 4 bases short, with 13 bases between. The CDR3 totals 15 residues. The germline V gene has CDR1 MNHEY and CDR2 SVGAGI. The CDR3 DNA follows: TGTGCCAGCAGTTACGGCCGGCAGGGAGCAGATACGCAGTATTTT. Translated: CASSYGRQGADTQYF.

The chain recombines TRBV6-1 with TRBJ2-3, with a possible D match to TRBD2 (5 bases). This CDR3 has 14 amino acids. CDR1 MNHNS and CDR2 SASEGT come from the germline V gene. V was shortened by 3 bases and J by 6 bases, with 13 bases between the two germline ends. The DNA of the CDR3 is TGTGCCAGCAGTGATAGCTCCCGGGGTGATACGCAGTATTTT. It specifies CASSDSSRGDTQYF.

The table lists this clone with a count of one. Written as DNA, the CDR3 is TGTGCCAGCAGCTTAATGGCCGAGCAGTACTTC. It specifies CASSLMAEQYF. The chain joins TRBV11-2 to TRBJ2-7; D is ambiguous. V lost 2 bases and J 6 bases, leaving 5 bases between the germline ends. The CDR3 extends over 11 amino acids. Germline CDR1 is SGHAT and CDR2 is FQNNGV.